This T cell receptor beta chain was retrieved from a study of cytomegalovirus exposure and HLA in healthy donors. The CDR3 covers 15 residues. The germline gives CDR1 SEHNR, CDR2 FQNEAQ (reference sequence). The V gene end was trimmed by 5 bases and the J gene end by 4 bases; junction bases not matched to a gene: 9. The primer mix had 60 Vbeta and 13 Jbeta primers. Sequencing was performed with immunoSEQ multiplex PCR; in TCRdb, only in-frame clones are kept and a portion is missing. The sample holds some 110,000 clones, around four fifths seen once. The V and J genes are TRBV7-9 and TRBJ1-2; TRBD1 matches 8 bases. This clonotype was sampled from a woman aged 40-49 years in good health and CMV-seropositive. Input material: PBMCs. CDR3 sequence: CASSIPQGAGYGYTF. Written as DNA, the CDR3 is TGTGCCAGCAGCATCCCGCAGGGGGCAGGCTATGGCTACACCTTC.